The clone carrying this T cell receptor (beta chain) was counted ten times or more. What it binds is unknown. The CDR3 runs 12 residues. CDR1 is SGDLS and CDR2 is YYNGEE in the germline V gene. From the multiplex PCR reads, TCRdb called clonotypes with MiXCR, one entry per CDR3 protein. The table has 85,000 to 120,000 distinct CDR3 sequences, less than 40% seen once; the top ten hold under 6%. Samples came from axillary lymph nodes draining the breast cancer. The data stem from a study of breast tumors, draining lymph nodes, adjacent tissues. Study-wide results and caveats: That most tumor T cells come from lymph nodes remained unproven.

The rearrangement uses TRBV9 and TRBJ2-5; D unresolved. The receptor comes from a female donor with breast cancer. Some clones in this sample may be carry-over from other donors' samples. The sample comprised axillary lymph node tissue. Here the CDR3 reads CASSSNQETQYF. As DNA, the CDR3 is TGTGCTTCATCTTCAAACCAAGAGACCCAGTACTTC. Variable domain in full (rest from reference TRBV9 and TRBJ2-5): DSGVTQTPKHLITATGQRVTLRCSPRSGDLSVYWYQQSLDQGLQFLIQYYNGEERAKGNILERFSAQQFPDLHSELNLSSLELGDSALYFCASSSNQETQYFGPGTRLLVL.